The 25 T cell receptor beta chains below all came from one sample that was sequenced in a study of response to subunit inactivated influenza vaccine. TCRdb reanalysed the RT-PCR reads using MiXCR and keeps one entry per CDR3 protein. This sample has some 540,000 distinct CDR3 sequences, with roughly 25% found just once. Separately, the same data were catalogued under a study of T cells expressing NK-cell markers. That investigation notes: TCR beta cDNA was generated via 5'RACE template switching incorporating UMIs.

Sample: CD4+ T cells sorted from PBMCs, taken 12 days after vaccination. These receptors were collected from a man aged 45 to 65 who received an inactivated influenza vaccine.

The rearrangement uses TRBV6-1 and TRBJ2-3, with D unresolved. Germline CDR1 and CDR2: MNHNS and SASEGT. V lost 6 bases and J lost 1, with 14 bases in between. The CDR3 covers 15 residues. The chain's CDR3 is CASRQSITRTDTQYF. Written as DNA, the CDR3 is TGTGCCAGCAGACAATCTATCACCCGCACAGATACGCAGTATTTT.

The J gene is TRBJ2-1, the V gene TRBV5-1; no firm D call. V dropped 4 bases and J dropped 8 bases, with 22 bases sitting between them. This CDR3 spans 16 amino acids. CDR1 SGHRS and CDR2 YFSETQ come from the germline V gene. CDR3 amino acids: CASSPLWGSSRDEQFF. CDR3 bases: TGCGCCAGCAGCCCACTGTGGGGATCTTCACGGGATGAGCAGTTCTTC.

This clonotype was observed a few times. The CDR3 DNA is TGCGCCAGCAGCTTGGATACGGTGGGCACTGAAGCTTTCTTT. It translates to CASSLDTVGTEAFF. V gene TRBV5-1 combines with J gene TRBJ1-1; D uncertain. The V end lost 0 bases, the J end lost 4 bases, and 10 bases lay between the germline ends. The CDR3 covers 14 residues. Germline V lookup: CDR1 SGHRS, CDR2 YFSETQ.

This sequence joins TRBV12-3 or TRBV12-4 and TRBJ2-7; a weak D match, TRBD2 (6 bases). V was cut by 6 bases and J by 0 bases, with 12 bases left in between. This CDR3 region has 14 residues. DNA of the CDR3: TGTGCCAGCAGCGACGGCGGGGTCTCCTACGAGCAGTACTTC. Protein product: CASSDGGVSYEQYF.

This clonotype was seen many times. The V call is TRBV4-3, the J call TRBJ1-4, with D maybe TRBD1 (6 bases). This CDR3 contains 16 residues. CDR1 is LGHNA and CDR2 is YSLEER in the germline V gene. With 3 bases removed from V and 7 bases from J, the gap between germline ends came to 18 bases. CDR3 in amino acids: CASSQGAQPRSEKLFF. Written as DNA, the CDR3 is TGCGCCAGCAGCCAGGGGGCACAGCCCCGCAGTGAAAAACTGTTTTTT.

This clonotype was observed a handful of times. This chain links TRBV5-1 with TRBJ2-7, with D possibly TRBD1 on 6 matching bases. The CDR3 is 11 residues long. Trimming removed 5 bases at V and 5 bases at J, with 8 bases between. Germline CDR1 is SGHRS and CDR2 is YFSETQ. The CDR3 here is CASRDRNEQYF. The CDR3 DNA sequence: TGCGCCAGCAGGGACAGAAACGAGCAGTACTTC.

The sample holds a few counts of this clonotype. This rearrangement joins TRBV7-9 to TRBJ1-6, with D maybe TRBD1 (6 bases). The germline gives CDR1 SEHNR, CDR2 FQNEAQ (reference sequence). V gave up 5 bases and J gave up 10 bases, with 12 bases separating them. There are 13 residues in the CDR3. Here the CDR3 reads CASSSTGPSPLHF. CDR3 DNA: TGTGCCAGCAGCAGTACAGGGCCATCACCCCTCCACTTT.

The CDR3, as DNA: TGTGCCAGCAGCTCTCCGGGACAGGGGGCGCGTCGTGGCTACACCTTC. It codes for CASSSPGQGARRGYTF. V is TRBV28 and J is TRBJ1-2; 12 bases match TRBD1. This CDR3 has 16 residues. Germline lookup yields CDR1 MDHEN and CDR2 SYDVKM. The ends lost 6 bases at V and 7 bases at J; junction bases unmatched: 12.

A few counts support this clonotype. The CDR3 sequence is CASRTGLSEAFF. The CDR3 DNA reads TGTGCCAGCCGGACAGGGCTTTCTGAAGCTTTCTTT. The genes are TRBV6-5 and TRBJ1-1; 8 bases align to TRBD1. V trimming: 8 bases; J trimming: 6 bases; junction bases outside the gene matches: 5. Germline V gene sequence: CDR1 MNHEY, CDR2 SVGAGI. The CDR3 is made up of 12 amino acids.

Many counts were recorded for this clonotype. The gene calls are TRBV7-2 and TRBJ2-3, with TRBD2 matching 7 bases. J was trimmed by 3 bases and V by 1 base; bases with no gene match: 1. Germline-derived CDR1 and CDR2 are SGHTA and FQGNSA. The CDR3 totals 14 residues. CDR3 in amino acids: CASSLGGRTDTQYF. CDR3 nucleotides: TGTGCCAGCAGCTTAGGCGGGAGAACAGATACGCAGTATTTT.

The chain combines TRBV10-3 with TRBJ2-1; TRBD1 agrees at 9 bases. The germline V gene encodes CDR1 ENHRY and CDR2 SYGVKD. The CDR3 totals 13 residues. V shed 4 bases and J 9 bases; nucleotides not matched to a gene: 4. CDR3 sequence (DNA): TGTGCCATCAGTGGACAGGGGGGTAGTGAGCAGTTCTTC. It specifies CAISGQGGSEQFF.

In this sample, this clonotype turned up a few times. The chain recombines TRBV27 with TRBJ1-2, with 7 bases identical to TRBD1. With V trimmed by 6 bases and J by 8 bases, 9 bases remained unmatched. This CDR3 is 13 amino acids long. Germline CDR1 MNHEY, CDR2 SMNVEV (reference sequence). CDR3: CASSPDRVKGYTF. The CDR3 DNA reads TGTGCCAGCAGCCCCGACAGGGTAAAGGGCTACACCTTC.

The genes are TRBV5-1 and TRBJ1-5; 7 bases are shared with TRBD1. Germline V gene data show CDR1 as SGHRS and CDR2 as YFSETQ. V shed 2 bases and J 5 bases; nucleotides not matched to a gene: 1. The CDR3 is 13 amino acids. CDR3 in amino acids: CASSFTGDQPQHF. The CDR3 coding sequence is TGCGCCAGCAGCTTCACAGGGGATCAGCCCCAGCATTTT.

V and J are TRBV2 and TRBJ1-4; 7 bases fit TRBD1. After removal of 4 bases from V and 7 bases from J, the junction contained 9 bases not matched to a gene. Germline CDR1 is SNHLY and CDR2 is FYNNEI. The CDR3 runs 15 residues. Here the CDR3 DNA reads TGTGCCAGCAGTGCGACCGGGACAGTTCGTGAAAAACTGTTTTTT. It codes for CASSATGTVREKLFF.

This clonotype was seen a handful of times. The chain carries TRBV7-9 and TRBJ2-6; D uncertain. Deletions cut 4 bases from V and 0 bases from J, with 13 bases between. The length of the CDR3 is 17 residues. Germline V gene sequence: CDR1 SEHNR, CDR2 FQNEAQ (reference sequence). The CDR3 loop is CASSYLDRSSGANVLTF. For the CDR3, the DNA is TGTGCCAGCAGCTATCTGGACCGAAGCTCTGGGGCCAACGTCCTGACTTTC.

This sequence joins TRBV28 and TRBJ2-7, with TRBD2 matching over 8 bases. The CDR3 contains 16 residues. The germline V gene has CDR1 MDHEN and CDR2 SYDVKM. The V gene end was trimmed by 4 bases and the J gene end by 0 bases; junction bases not matched to a gene: 8. The chain's CDR3 is CASSSPAGEGSYEQYF. The CDR3, as DNA: TGTGCCAGCAGTTCCCCAGCGGGAGAAGGCTCCTACGAGCAGTACTTC. Full variable domain (remainder filled in from reference TRBV28 and TRBJ2-7): DVKVTQSSRYLVKRTGEKVFLECVQDMDHENMFWYRQDPGLGLRLIYFSYDVKMKEKGDIPEGYSVSREKKERFSLILESASTNQTSMYLCASSSPAGEGSYEQYFGPGTRLTVT.

This clonotype was detected a few times. The V call is TRBV29-1, the J call TRBJ2-5, with a weak D call TRBD1 (6 bases). This CDR3 contains 11 residues. Trimming removed 7 bases at V and 12 bases at J, with 18 bases between. The V gene's germline CDR1 is SQVTM and CDR2 ANQGSEA. The CDR3 sequence is CSADRDNLEYF. CDR3 sequence (DNA): TGCAGCGCCGACCGGGACAACCTGGAGTACTTC. Full variable domain (rest looked up from reference TRBV29-1 and TRBJ2-5): SAVISQKPSRDICQRGTSLTIQCQVDSQVTMMFWYRQQPGQSLTLIATANQGSEATYESGFVIDKFPISRPNLTFSTLTVSNMSPEDSSIYLCSADRDNLEYFGPGTRLLVL.

This sequence joins TRBV12-3 or TRBV12-4 and TRBJ2-7; 10 positions match TRBD2. The junction had 9 bases not matched to a gene; V was cut back by 8 bases and J by 5 bases. This CDR3 comprises 14 residues. The CDR3 loop is CASFSGRAGDEQYF. CDR3 in DNA: TGTGCCAGCTTCAGCGGGAGGGCCGGGGACGAGCAGTACTTC.

The gene calls are TRBV6-1 and TRBJ2-1, with 11 bases fitting TRBD2. The V and J ends lost 7 bases and 8 bases, in that order; junction bases with no gene match: 10. Germline CDR1 MNHNS, CDR2 SASEGT. The CDR3 totals 15 residues. DNA of the CDR3: TGTGCCAGCATTCGAACTAGCGGGAGTTGGGATGAGCAGTTCTTC. It is translated as CASIRTSGSWDEQFF.

Only a few counts were recorded for this clonotype. V and J are TRBV6-1 and TRBJ1-6; TRBD1 aligns across 7 bases. Losses at the gene ends were 0 bases for V and 4 bases for J; bases not matched to a gene: 3. The CDR3 has 16 amino acids. In germline, CDR1 is MNHNS, CDR2 SASEGT. CDR3 nucleotides: TGTGCCAGCAGTGAAGCGCCCAGGGGGTATAATTCACCCCTCCACTTT. Translated: CASSEAPRGYNSPLHF.

This chain connects TRBV20-1 to TRBJ2-5; tentative D call: TRBD1 (5 bases). The CDR3 has 13 amino acids. Per germline, CDR1 DFQATT and CDR2 SNEGSKA (reference sequence). V lost 1 base to trimming and J lost 4 bases, with 10 bases between them. CDR3 amino acids: CSARGGRVETQYF. The DNA for the CDR3 is TGCAGTGCTAGAGGGGGCAGGGTAGAGACCCAGTACTTC.

This clonotype was observed a few times. The CDR3, as DNA: TGTGCCAGCAGTGAAGGGACAGGGGTCCATGGCTACACCTTC. Translated, it gives CASSEGTGVHGYTF. This sequence joins TRBV6-1 and TRBJ1-2, with 9 bases matching TRBD1. CDR3 length: 14 amino acids. Germline CDR1 MNHNS, CDR2 SASEGT. V was clipped by 1 base and J by 6 bases; unmatched bases: 3.

The V gene is TRBV29-1, the J gene TRBJ2-1; 9 positions match TRBD2. This CDR3 contains 13 residues. V lost 6 bases and J lost 8; bases outside the gene matches: 8. Germline V lookup: CDR1 SQVTM, CDR2 ANQGSEA. CDR3 DNA sequence: TGCAGCGTGACCGGACTAGCGATGCATGAGCAGTTCTTC. Protein sequence: CSVTGLAMHEQFF.

The chain uses TRBV5-1 and TRBJ2-7; D unclear. Germline V gene data show CDR1 as SGHRS and CDR2 as YFSETQ. The CDR3 is 16 amino acids. V dropped 0 bases and J dropped 3 bases, with 16 bases sitting between them. The CDR3 sequence: CASSLAGPPPIYEQYF. CDR3 nucleotide sequence: TGCGCCAGCAGCTTGGCGGGTCCCCCACCTATCTACGAGCAGTACTTC.

This clonotype has just a few counts. J is TRBJ2-3 and V is TRBV4-3; 8 bases fit TRBD1. J gave up 4 bases and V 3 bases, and 12 bases lay outside the gene matches. The CDR3 is 17 residues long. In germline, CDR1 is LGHNA, CDR2 YSLEER. The CDR3 coding sequence is TGCGCCAGCAGCCACTCTCCGGACAGGGTGGATGCAGATACGCAGTATTTT. As protein: CASSHSPDRVDADTQYF.